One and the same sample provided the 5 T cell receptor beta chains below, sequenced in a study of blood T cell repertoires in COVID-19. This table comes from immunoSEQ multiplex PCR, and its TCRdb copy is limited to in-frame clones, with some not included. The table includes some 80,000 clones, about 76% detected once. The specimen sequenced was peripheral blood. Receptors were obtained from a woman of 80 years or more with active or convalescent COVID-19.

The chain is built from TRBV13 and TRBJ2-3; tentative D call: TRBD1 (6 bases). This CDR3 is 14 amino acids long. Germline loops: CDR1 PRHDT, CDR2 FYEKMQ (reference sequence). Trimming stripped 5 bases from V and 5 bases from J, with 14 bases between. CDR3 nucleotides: TGTGCCAGCAGCGCACAGGGTTTCAAAGATACGCAGTATTTT. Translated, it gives CASSAQGFKDTQYF.

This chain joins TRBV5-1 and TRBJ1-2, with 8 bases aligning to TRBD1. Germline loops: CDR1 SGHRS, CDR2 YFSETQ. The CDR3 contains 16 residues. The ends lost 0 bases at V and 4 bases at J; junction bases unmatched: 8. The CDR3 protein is CASSLETGQGLYGYTF. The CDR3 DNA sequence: TGCGCCAGCAGCTTGGAGACCGGACAGGGACTCTATGGCTACACCTTC.

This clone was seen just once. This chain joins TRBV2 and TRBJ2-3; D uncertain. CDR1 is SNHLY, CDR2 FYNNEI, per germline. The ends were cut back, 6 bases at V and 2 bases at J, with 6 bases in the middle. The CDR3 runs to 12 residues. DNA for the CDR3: TGTGCCAGCAGGGAGCTCACAGATACGCAGTATTTT. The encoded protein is CASRELTDTQYF.

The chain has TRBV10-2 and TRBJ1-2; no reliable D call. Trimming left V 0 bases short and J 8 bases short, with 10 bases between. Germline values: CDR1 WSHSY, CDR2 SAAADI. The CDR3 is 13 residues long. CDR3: CASSESDTGGYTF. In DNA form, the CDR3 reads TGCGCCAGCAGTGAGTCAGACACGGGGGGCTACACCTTC.

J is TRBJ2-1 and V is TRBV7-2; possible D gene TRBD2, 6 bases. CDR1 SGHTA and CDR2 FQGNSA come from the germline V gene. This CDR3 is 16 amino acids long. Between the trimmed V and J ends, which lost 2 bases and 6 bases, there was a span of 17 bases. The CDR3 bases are TGTGCCAGCAGCTTATTCGGGGGAGATAAGGGCAATGAGCAGTTCTTC. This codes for CASSLFGGDKGNEQFF.